These 5 T cell receptor beta chains were all obtained from the same sample, sequenced in a study of T cells in localized non-small cell lung cancer. Sequenced by immunoSEQ multiplex PCR; TCRdb stores in-frame clones only, minus some. The sample comprises about 33,000 clones, around 80% of which are singletons, and roughly 15% rests with the top ten. Material: peripheral blood, obtained before any cancer treatment. These receptors all come from a male donor at least 60 years old with stage III squamous cell lung carcinoma.

The rearrangement uses TRBV5-1 and TRBJ2-1, with TRBD2 identical over 11 bases. With V trimmed by 2 bases and J by 8 bases, 9 bases remained unmatched. CDR3 length equals 16 residues. Germline CDR1 reads SGHRS; CDR2 reads YFSETQ. The CDR3 coding sequence is TGCGCCAGCAGCTTTAAGAGACTAGCGGGATCGGATGAGCAGTTCTTC. Translated: CASSFKRLAGSDEQFF.

This clone was recorded only once. This chain uses TRBV9 with TRBJ1-3; D unclear. Trimming removed 2 bases at V and 0 bases at J, with 9 bases between. The germline V gene has CDR1 SGDLS and CDR2 YYNGEE. The CDR3 has 15 amino acids. This CDR3 is CASSVDQYSGNTIYF. The CDR3 bases are TGTGCCAGCAGCGTTGATCAGTACTCTGGAAACACCATATATTTT.

This sequence joins TRBV29-1 and TRBJ2-3; 13 nucleotides line up with TRBD2. V shed 6 bases, J shed 3 bases, and the junction held 0 bases outside the gene matches. CDR3 length equals 13 residues. Germline CDR1 SQVTM, CDR2 ANQGSEA. DNA of the CDR3: TGCAGCGTACTAGCGGGGGGGACAGATACGCAGTATTTT. Protein product: CSVLAGGTDTQYF.

As regards this clone: The junction does not match germline at one end; this may be a read error. The chain links TRBV6-6 to TRBJ1-4; D ambiguous. In germline, CDR1 is MNHNY, CDR2 SVGAGI (reference sequence). This CDR3 comprises 11 residues. The CDR3 spells CATRTNEKLSF. The CDR3 coding sequence is TGTGCCACAAGGACGAATGAAAAACTGTCTTTT.

The chain uses TRBV7-2 and TRBJ1-4, with unresolved D. Germline assignment: CDR1 SGHTA and CDR2 FQGNSA. The V end was cut by 8 bases, the J end by 2 bases, with 9 bases between. The CDR3 loop spans 13 amino acids. CDR3 loop: CASGHRTNEKLFF. In DNA, the CDR3 is TGTGCCAGCGGCCACCGGACTAATGAAAAACTGTTTTTT.